One sample yielded the 25 T cell receptor beta chains listed below, sequenced in a study of T-cell memory formation after mild COVID-19. TCRdb independently ran MiXCR on the 5' RACE reads; one entry per CDR3 protein. The sample includes 400,000 to 450,000 distinct CDR3 sequences, 18% of them seen just once. Material for sequencing was PBMCs or a T cell subset sorted from them (not recorded which). The receptors derive from a man aged 18-30 years who had mild COVID-19 (a few samples of this study predate the infection). Cell type and time point are not known.

The genes are TRBV4-1 and TRBJ1-2, with 8 bases fitting TRBD1. Germline V lookup: CDR1 MGHRA, CDR2 YSYEKL. This CDR3 is built from 15 residues. J lost 4 bases, V lost 6 bases, and 10 bases had no gene match. DNA of the CDR3: TGCGCCAGCAGGGCCTCCCTCACAGGGGGCTATGGCTACACCTTC. Translating it yields CASRASLTGGYGYTF.

J is TRBJ1-1 and V is TRBV20-1; weak D call: TRBD1 (6 bases). The CDR3 has 13 amino acids. The V gene's germline CDR1 is DFQATT and CDR2 SNEGSKA (reference sequence). V was clipped by 6 bases and J by 1 base, with 12 bases between them. CDR3 amino acids: CSARDTQNTEAFF. The CDR3 DNA reads as TGCAGTGCGAGGGACACTCAGAACACTGAAGCTTTCTTT.

The V gene is TRBV6-1, the J gene TRBJ1-2; the D is unclear. The germline V gene encodes CDR1 MNHNS and CDR2 SASEGT. Between the trimmed V and J ends, which lost 4 bases and 2 bases, there was a span of 2 bases. The CDR3 contains 11 residues. The CDR3 DNA sequence: TGTGCCAGCAGTGTAAACTATGGCTACACCTTC. Amino acid sequence: CASSVNYGYTF.

This clonotype was observed a handful of times. The chain couples TRBV19 to TRBJ1-6; 7 bases map to TRBD1. Unmatched junction bases numbered 11, after V lost 5 bases and J lost 10 bases. This CDR3 region has 15 residues. Germline V gene lookup returns CDR1 LNHDA and CDR2 SQIVND (reference sequence). The CDR3 protein is CASSSVDRAGSPLHF. The CDR3 region has the DNA TGTGCCAGTAGTTCGGTCGACAGGGCAGGATCACCCCTCCACTTT.

Only a few counts were recorded for this clonotype. The chain uses TRBV24-1 and TRBJ2-4; D assignment may be TRBD1 or TRBD2 (6 bases each). CDR1 and CDR2 from the germline V gene are KGHDR and SFDVKD. Deletions cut 7 bases from V and 0 bases from J, with 15 bases between. This CDR3 is built from 16 residues. The CDR3 sequence: CATSVRGGIAKNIQYF. DNA of the CDR3: TGTGCCACCAGCGTACGAGGGGGGATAGCCAAAAACATTCAGTACTTC.

This clonotype was recorded a few times. V usage is TRBV29-1 and J usage is TRBJ2-7; D gene uncertain. Trimming removed 4 bases at V and 4 bases at J, with 14 bases between. The CDR3 sequence is 13 residues long. Germline V CDR1 and CDR2: SQVTM, ANQGSEA. CDR3 sequence (DNA): TGCAGCGTTGTTACCCCCCGCTTATACGAGCAGTACTTC. Protein: CSVVTPRLYEQYF.

CDR3 sequence reads: CASSPGGQSRANTGELFF. The CDR3 DNA follows: TGCGCCAGCAGCCCAGGGGGACAGTCCCGCGCGAACACCGGGGAGCTGTTTTTT. The V call is TRBV5-1, the J call TRBJ2-2, with 7 bases that match TRBD1. Germline V gives CDR1 SGHRS, CDR2 YFSETQ. Trimming removed 4 bases from V and 0 bases from J; junction bases left unmatched: 12. The CDR3 totals 18 residues.

This clonotype appeared a few times. V gene TRBV20-1 combines with J gene TRBJ2-1; D tentatively fits TRBD1 or TRBD2 (6 bases each). V dropped 6 bases and J dropped 2 bases, with 20 bases sitting between them. The length of the CDR3 is 16 residues. CDR1 is DFQATT, CDR2 SNEGSKA, per germline (reference sequence). The CDR3 DNA is TGCAGTGCGACCTCTCCTGGAGGGGGGACCTACAATGAGCAGTTCTTC. It encodes CSATSPGGGTYNEQFF.

This clonotype was counted many times. This chain links TRBV12-3 or TRBV12-4 with TRBJ1-1, with D possibly TRBD1 on 6 matching bases. Trimming took 4 bases from V and 1 from J, leaving 7 bases between them. This CDR3 comprises 13 residues. CDR3 sequence: CASSWTENTEAFF. The DNA for the CDR3 is TGTGCCAGCAGTTGGACAGAGAACACTGAAGCTTTCTTT.

This clonotype was seen only a few times. The chain has TRBV5-8 and TRBJ2-3; the D call may be TRBD1 or TRBD2 (5 bases each). V lost 1 base and J lost 5, with 14 bases in between. There are 15 residues in the CDR3. Germline values: CDR1 SGHTS, CDR2 YDEGEE. The CDR3 DNA reads as TGTGCCAGCAGCTTGCAAATGTCGGGACGAGATACGCAGTATTTT. It specifies CASSLQMSGRDTQYF.

The chain joins TRBV20-1 to TRBJ1-2; no firm D call. The germline CDR1 and CDR2 sequences are DFQATT and SNEGSKA (reference sequence). The germline V and J ends were trimmed by 3 bases and 0 bases, with 11 bases remaining between them. The CDR3 length is 14 residues. The CDR3 bases are TGCAGTGCTAGGCGGAGCCAATCTAACTATGGCTACACCTTC. As protein: CSARRSQSNYGYTF.

The J gene is TRBJ1-5, the V gene TRBV2, with 9 bases fitting TRBD1. V lost 1 base to trimming and J lost 1 base; unmatched junction nucleotides: 5. Germline CDR1 SNHLY, CDR2 FYNNEI. The CDR3 totals 17 residues. This CDR3 reads CASSEEGGTGSNQPQHF. The CDR3 nucleotides read TGTGCCAGCAGTGAAGAAGGTGGGACAGGGAGCAATCAGCCCCAGCATTTT.

This clonotype was recorded at least ten times. This chain uses TRBV5-1 with TRBJ2-5; 7 nucleotides agree with TRBD1. Germline assignment: CDR1 SGHRS and CDR2 YFSETQ. The V and J ends lost 5 bases and 5 bases, in that order; junction bases with no gene match: 12. CDR3 length: 15 residues. This CDR3 is CASSHGDSGAETQYF. For the CDR3, the DNA is TGCGCCAGCAGTCACGGGGACAGTGGGGCTGAGACCCAGTACTTC. The variable domain in full, with the rest retrieved from reference TRBV5-1 and TRBJ2-5, is KAGVTQTPRYLIKTRGQQVTLSCSPISGHRSVSWYQQTPGQGLQFLFEYFSETQRNKGNFPGRFSGRQFSNSRSEMNVSTLELGDSALYLCASSHGDSGAETQYFGPGTRLLVL.

This clonotype was seen more than once but under ten times. This rearrangement joins TRBV6-6 to TRBJ2-7, with D perhaps matching TRBD2 (8 bases). The CDR3 consists of 14 residues. Trimming pared 6 bases from V and 1 base from J, leaving 13 bases between. In germline, CDR1 is MNHNY, CDR2 SVGAGI (reference sequence). CDR3 sequence reads: CASSREGASYEQYF. In nucleotides, the CDR3 is TGTGCCAGCAGCCGGGAGGGGGCTTCCTACGAGCAGTACTTC.

This clonotype occurred a few times. The V call is TRBV9, the J call TRBJ2-5; the D gene could be TRBD1 or TRBD2 (5 bases each). CDR3 length: 15 residues. The V gene lost 0 bases and the J gene lost 4 bases, with 13 bases spanning the gap. Germline V gene data show CDR1 as SGDLS and CDR2 as YYNGEE. The CDR3 sequence is CASSVAWGSAETQYF. CDR3 bases: TGTGCCAGCAGCGTAGCGTGGGGGTCGGCAGAGACCCAGTACTTC.

The chain has TRBV7-2 and TRBJ2-5; 8 nucleotides line up with TRBD1. The trim removed 7 bases at V and 1 base at J, leaving 5 bases unmatched. The CDR3 contains 14 residues. Germline V gene data show CDR1 as SGHTA and CDR2 as FQGNSA. The CDR3 reads CASTNQGAQETQYF. The CDR3 DNA is TGTGCCAGCACCAACCAGGGGGCCCAAGAGACCCAGTACTTC.

V gene TRBV7-2 combines with J gene TRBJ2-1; D may be TRBD2 (6 bases). Germline V gives CDR1 SGHTA, CDR2 FQGNSA. The CDR3 sequence is 16 residues long. The V end lost 1 base, the J end lost 0 bases, and 10 bases lay between the germline ends. The CDR3 sequence is CASSLVLGGSYNEQFF. The CDR3, as DNA: TGTGCCAGCAGCTTAGTGTTGGGAGGCTCCTACAATGAGCAGTTCTTC. Supplemented by reference TRBV7-2 and TRBJ2-1, the full variable domain reads GAGVSQSPSNKVTEKGKDVELRCDPISGHTALYWYRQSLGQGLEFLIYFQGNSAPDKSGLPSDRFSAERTGGSVSTLTIQRTQQEDSAVYLCASSLVLGGSYNEQFFGPGTRLTVL.

The chain recombines TRBV4-3 with TRBJ2-1; 9 bases fit TRBD1. The CDR3 runs 16 residues. Germline V gene sequence: CDR1 LGHNA, CDR2 YSLEER. V was pared by 4 bases and J by 4 bases, with 8 bases of the junction left unmatched. The CDR3 sequence: CASSRGQGMGYNEQFF. The CDR3 bases are TGCGCCAGCAGCCGTGGACAGGGGATGGGTTACAATGAGCAGTTCTTC.

This clonotype was seen more than once but under ten times. The CDR3 region has the DNA TGTGCCAGCAGCCCACAGGGGGACTTTTGGGGGACCCAGTACTTC. Translated, it gives CASSPQGDFWGTQYF. The V and J genes are TRBV5-4 and TRBJ2-5; TRBD1 agrees at 8 bases. Looked up from germline, CDR1 is SGHNT and CDR2 is YYREEE (reference sequence). Trimming cost V 4 bases and J 7 bases; bases outside gene matches: 12. The CDR3 consists of 15 residues.

The rearrangement links TRBV6-5 to TRBJ2-2; D is unclear. This CDR3 spans 17 amino acids. V lost 4 bases and J lost 1, with 16 bases in between. Germline loops: CDR1 MNHEY, CDR2 SVGAGI. This CDR3 reads CASSSQTATWNTGELFF. CDR3 nucleotide sequence: TGTGCCAGCAGTTCCCAGACGGCGACCTGGAACACCGGGGAGCTGTTTTTT.

This clonotype has a count of ten or more. This rearrangement joins TRBV29-1 to TRBJ2-5; the D is unclear. V lost 6 bases to trimming and J lost 5 bases, with 13 bases between them. The CDR3 spans 12 residues. CDR1 SQVTM and CDR2 ANQGSEA come from the germline V gene. CDR3 sequence: CSVDAAWETQYF. For the CDR3, the DNA is TGCAGCGTAGATGCAGCTTGGGAGACCCAGTACTTC.

In this sample, this clonotype turned up many times. The chain links TRBV2 to TRBJ2-1, with D maybe TRBD2 (6 bases). The CDR3 contains 14 residues. Germline values: CDR1 SNHLY, CDR2 FYNNEI. V dropped 8 bases and J dropped 5 bases, with 16 bases sitting between them. The CDR3 region has the DNA TGTGCCAGCCGCCTATGGGGGGAGGACAATGAGCAGTTCTTC. This codes for CASRLWGEDNEQFF.

This clonotype was detected a few times. The chain links TRBV28 to TRBJ1-1, with TRBD1 matching 7 bases. V shed 5 bases and J 6 bases; nucleotides not matched to a gene: 6. Per germline, CDR1 MDHEN and CDR2 SYDVKM. This CDR3 has 13 residues. Written as DNA, the CDR3 is TGTGCCAGCAGTATGTTAGACAGGGCTGAAGCTTTCTTT. Residues: CASSMLDRAEAFF.

This clonotype turned up a few times. This sequence joins TRBV20-1 and TRBJ1-1; D perhaps matches TRBD1 (5 bases). CDR3 size: 13 residues. Between the trimmed V and J ends, which lost 3 bases and 4 bases, there was a span of 12 bases. Germline CDR1 and CDR2: DFQATT and SNEGSKA (reference sequence). The chain's CDR3 is CSASGGLFTEAFF. CDR3 nucleotide sequence: TGCAGTGCTAGTGGGGGACTCTTCACTGAAGCTTTCTTT.

This clonotype was detected a few times. CDR3 protein: CASSLDRRRWGGQFF. Here the CDR3 DNA reads TGTGCCAGCAGCTTAGATCGCAGGAGGTGGGGTGGGCAGTTCTTC. The rearrangement links TRBV7-2 to TRBJ2-1; a possible D gene is TRBD2 (5 bases). Trimming stripped 1 base from V and 12 bases from J, with 19 bases between. This CDR3 region has 15 residues. Looked up from germline, CDR1 is SGHTA and CDR2 is FQGNSA.